This TCR beta chain is drawn from a study of T-cell memory formation after mild COVID-19. The CDR3 loop spans 16 amino acids. Deletions cut 4 bases from V and 0 bases from J, with 14 bases between. Per germline, CDR1 SGHDT and CDR2 YYEEEE. TCRdb reanalysed the 5' RACE reads using MiXCR and keeps one entry per CDR3 protein. Of about 130,000 distinct CDR3 sequences in the sample, 15% to 20% were seen once. This clonotype was seen only a few times. The sequencing input was PBMCs or a T cell subset sorted from them (not recorded which). The sequence came from a man between 18 and 29 years old who had mild COVID-19 (a few samples of this study predate the infection). Cell type and time point are not known. The chain combines TRBV5-6 with TRBJ1-3; D might be TRBD1 (5 bases). The CDR3 sequence is CASSAAGSSSGNTIYF. The DNA for the CDR3 is TGTGCCAGCAGCGCGGCAGGGTCTTCCTCTGGAAACACCATATATTTT.